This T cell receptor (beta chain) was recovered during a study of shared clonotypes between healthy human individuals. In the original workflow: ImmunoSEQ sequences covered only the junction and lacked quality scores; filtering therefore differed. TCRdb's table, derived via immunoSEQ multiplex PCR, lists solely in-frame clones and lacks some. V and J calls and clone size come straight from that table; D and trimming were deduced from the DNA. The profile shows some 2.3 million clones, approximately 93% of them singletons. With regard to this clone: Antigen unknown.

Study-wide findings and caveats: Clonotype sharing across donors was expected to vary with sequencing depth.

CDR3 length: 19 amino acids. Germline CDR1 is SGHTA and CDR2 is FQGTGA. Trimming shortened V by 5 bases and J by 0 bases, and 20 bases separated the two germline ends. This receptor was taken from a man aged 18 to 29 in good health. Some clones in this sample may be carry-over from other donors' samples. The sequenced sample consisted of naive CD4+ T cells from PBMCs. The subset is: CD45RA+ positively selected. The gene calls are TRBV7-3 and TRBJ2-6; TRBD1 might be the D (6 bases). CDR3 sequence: CASSLRGAGAVSGANVLTF. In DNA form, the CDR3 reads TGTGCCAGCAGCCTCCGAGGGGCAGGGGCCGTCTCTGGGGCCAACGTCCTGACTTTC.